Detailed here is one T cell receptor beta chain. What it binds is unknown. The data stem from a study of CXCR3-negative and CXCR3-positive naive CD8 T cells. Overall study: The dataset comprises about 150 million TRB reads in total, with about 1.5 +/- 0.3 million reads per library.

Whole-study findings and limits: Relative to CXCR3-negative naive cells, CXCR3-positive naive cells had more hydrophobic TRB CDR3s.

cDNA libraries for TRB were generated by 5' RACE incorporating UMI labels. No DNA is given; TCRdb re-called the 5' RACE reads and lists each CDR3 protein once. Its table lists fewer than 140,000 distinct CDR3 sequences. Germline V gene sequence: CDR1 SQVTM, CDR2 ANQGSEA. The CDR3 contains 13 residues. This receptor was identified in a human donor in good health. Some clones in this sample may be carry-over from other donors' samples. Specimen: naive CXCR3+ CD8+ T cells from blood. Specified subset: CD45RO-CCR7+CD27+CD95- naive CD8+ T cells expressing CXCR3 (TNR3+). This chain uses TRBV29-1 with TRBJ1-1; the TCRdb call, TRBD1, lacks DNA for checking. Here the CDR3 reads CSVEWGLNTEAFF.